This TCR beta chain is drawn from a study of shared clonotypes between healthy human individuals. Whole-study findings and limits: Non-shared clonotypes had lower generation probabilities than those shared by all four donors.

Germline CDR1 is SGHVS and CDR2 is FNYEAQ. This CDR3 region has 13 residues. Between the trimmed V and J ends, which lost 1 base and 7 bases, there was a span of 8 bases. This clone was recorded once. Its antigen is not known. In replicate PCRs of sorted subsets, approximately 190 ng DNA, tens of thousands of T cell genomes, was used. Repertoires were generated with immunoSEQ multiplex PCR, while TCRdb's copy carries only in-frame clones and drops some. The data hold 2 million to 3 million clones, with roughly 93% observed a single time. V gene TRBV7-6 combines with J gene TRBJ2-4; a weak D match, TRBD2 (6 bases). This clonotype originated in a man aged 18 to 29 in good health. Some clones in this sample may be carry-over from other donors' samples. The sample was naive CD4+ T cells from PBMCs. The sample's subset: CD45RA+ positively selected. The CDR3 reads CASSLGGLNIQYF. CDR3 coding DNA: TGTGCCAGCAGCTTAGGGGGACTGAACATTCAGTACTTC.